This TCR beta chain was sequenced in a study of blood T cell repertoires in COVID-19. This clone was recorded many times. Clones were read by immunoSEQ multiplex PCR, and TCRdb kept only the in-frame ones, dropping some. The profile shows more than 200,000 clones, more than 70% of them singletons. The CDR3 extends over 15 amino acids. Germline CDR1 MNHNY, CDR2 SVGAGI (reference sequence). The V end was cut by 0 bases, the J end by 0 bases, with 8 bases between. This sequence joins TRBV6-6 and TRBJ1-1, with D hard to call. Sequenced input: PBMCs or T cells enriched from blood (not recorded which). The clonotype originates from a woman between 35 and 50 years old with acute COVID-19. The CDR3 DNA sequence: TGTGCCAGCAGTTACTCGACAAGACTGAACACTGAAGCTTTCTTT. Its translation is CASSYSTRLNTEAFF.